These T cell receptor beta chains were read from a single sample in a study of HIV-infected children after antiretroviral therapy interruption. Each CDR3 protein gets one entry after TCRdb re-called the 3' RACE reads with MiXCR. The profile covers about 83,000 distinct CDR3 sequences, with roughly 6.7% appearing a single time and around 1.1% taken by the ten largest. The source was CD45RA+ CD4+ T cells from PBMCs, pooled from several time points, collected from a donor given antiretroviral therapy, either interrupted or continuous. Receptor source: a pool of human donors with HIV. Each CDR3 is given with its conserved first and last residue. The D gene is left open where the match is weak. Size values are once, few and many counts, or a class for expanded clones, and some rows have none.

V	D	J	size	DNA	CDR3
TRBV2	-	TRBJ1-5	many	TGTGCCAGCGGAAGCGCCGGGTTTCAGCCCCAGCATTTT	CASGSAGFQPQHF
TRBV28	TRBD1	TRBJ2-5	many	TGTGCCAGCAGACCCGACAGGGGGCGATGGGACCAGTACTTC	CASRPDRGRWDQYF
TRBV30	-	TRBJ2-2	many	TGTGCCTGGAGTCCAGAGGCCGGGGAGCTGTTTTTT	CAWSPEAGELFF
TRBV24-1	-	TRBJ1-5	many	TGTGCCACCAGTGGCCTGGGACCGAATCAGCCCCAGCATTTT	CATSGLGPNQPQHF
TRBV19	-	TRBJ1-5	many	TGTGCCAGTAGTATGGGCAATCAGCCCCAGCATTTT	CASSMGNQPQHF
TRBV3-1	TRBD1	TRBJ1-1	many	TGTGCCAGCAGCCCGGGACAGAGTAACACTGAAGCTTTCTTT	CASSPGQSNTEAFF
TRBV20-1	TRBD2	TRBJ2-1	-	TGCAGTGCTAGACTAGCGGAGAACTACAATGAGCAGTTCTTC	CSARLAENYNEQFF
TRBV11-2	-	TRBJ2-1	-	TGTGCCAGCGGTCAGATCTGGGTTGAGCAGTTCTTC	CASGQIWVEQFF
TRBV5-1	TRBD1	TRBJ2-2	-	TGCGCCAGCAGCTTGTATTCCGGGACAGCGAACACCGGGGAGCTGTTTTTT	CASSLYSGTANTGELFF
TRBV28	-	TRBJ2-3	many	TGTGCCAGCAGTCCCAACCAGTGGGGAAGCACAGATACGCAGTATTTT	CASSPNQWGSTDTQYF
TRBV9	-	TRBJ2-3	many	TGTGCCAGCAGCGTAGATAGAGTGGGAGATACGCAGTATTTT	CASSVDRVGDTQYF
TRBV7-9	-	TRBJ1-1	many	TGTGCCAGCAGCCTGTCGGTGGACACTGAAGCTTTCTTT	CASSLSVDTEAFF
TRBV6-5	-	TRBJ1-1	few	TGTGCCAGCAGGAATTTGAACACTGAAGCTTTCTTT	CASRNLNTEAFF
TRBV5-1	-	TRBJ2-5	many	TGCGCCAGCAGCTTGGTTAGGCAGATGGAAGAGACCCAGTACTTC	CASSLVRQMEETQYF
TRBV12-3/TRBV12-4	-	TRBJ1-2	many	TGTGCCAGCAGGATCTCAGGGGCCTATGGCTACACCTTC	CASRISGAYGYTF
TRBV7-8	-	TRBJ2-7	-	TGTGCCAGCAGCTTAGTTCAGGTGCGCTCGGACGAGCAGTACTTC	CASSLVQVRSDEQYF
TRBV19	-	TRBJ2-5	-	TGTGCCAGTAGACGGGGATCCCAAGAGACCCAGTACTTC	CASRRGSQETQYF
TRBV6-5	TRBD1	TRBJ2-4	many	TGTGCCAGCAGGGGACAGGGGGAAAACATTCAGTACTTC	CASRGQGENIQYF
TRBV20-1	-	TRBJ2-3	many	TGCAGTGCTACCTACAGGATTAAGAGCACAGATACGCAGTATTTT	CSATYRIKSTDTQYF
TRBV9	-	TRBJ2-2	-	TGTGCCAGCAGCGTAGGGTGGGGGGCGGACACCGGGGAGCTGTTTTTT	CASSVGWGADTGELFF
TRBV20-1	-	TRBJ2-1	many	TGCAGTCCGGCTAGAAGTTACAATGAGCAGTTCTTC	CSPARSYNEQFF
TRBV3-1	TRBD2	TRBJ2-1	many	TGTGCCAGCAGCCAAGAATACCTTCGGGGGGGCCTAGGTGAGCAGTTCTTC	CASSQEYLRGGLGEQFF
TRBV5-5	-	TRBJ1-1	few	TGTGCCAGCAGCTCACAGCTAATTGAAGCTTTCTTT	CASSSQLIEAFF
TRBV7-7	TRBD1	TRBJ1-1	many	TGTGCTAGCAGCGAGACAGGGAGAATCACTGAAGCTTTCTTT	CASSETGRITEAFF
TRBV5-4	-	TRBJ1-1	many	TGTGCCAGCAGGGGGGGCGGGACAACCAACACTGAAGCTTTCTTT	CASRGGGTTNTEAFF
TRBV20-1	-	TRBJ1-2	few	TGCAGTGCTAGAGTGAGGACGTCGCCTCTCTATGGCTACACCTTC	CSARVRTSPLYGYTF
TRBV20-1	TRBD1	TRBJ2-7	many	TGCAGTGCACCTCACAGGGGATCCAACTACGAGCAGTACTTC	CSAPHRGSNYEQYF
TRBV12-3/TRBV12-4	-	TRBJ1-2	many	TGTGCCAGCCTCAAGGGGGGGCTCGATGGCTACACCTTC	CASLKGGLDGYTF
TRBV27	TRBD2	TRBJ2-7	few	TGTGCCAGCAGTTTATGGTCTAGCGGGAGGAACGAGCAGTACTTC	CASSLWSSGRNEQYF
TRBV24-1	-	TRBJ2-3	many	TGTGCCACCAGTGAATGGCGGAGCCTTAGCACAGATACGCAGTATTTT	CATSEWRSLSTDTQYF
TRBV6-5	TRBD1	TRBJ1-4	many	TGTGCCAGCAGTGACCCAGGGACAGCGCCTGAAAAACTGTTTTTT	CASSDPGTAPEKLFF
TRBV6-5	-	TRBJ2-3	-	TGTGCCAGCAGTTGGGGGAGCTCAGGAGGGGATACGCAGTATTTT	CASSWGSSGGDTQYF
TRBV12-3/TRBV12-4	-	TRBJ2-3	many	TGTGCCAGCAGTCCCCAGGGCCATAGCACAGATACGCAGTATTTT	CASSPQGHSTDTQYF
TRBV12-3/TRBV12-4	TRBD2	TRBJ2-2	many	TGTGCCAGCAGTCTACTAGCGACCGACACCGGGGAGCTGTTTTTT	CASSLLATDTGELFF
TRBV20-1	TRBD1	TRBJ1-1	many	TGCAGTGCTAGGGAACAGGGGTTGGCTGAAGCTTTCTTT	CSAREQGLAEAFF
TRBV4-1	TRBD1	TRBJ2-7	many	TGCGCCAGCAGCCAACCGGGACAGGGTTGGGAGCAGTACTTC	CASSQPGQGWEQYF
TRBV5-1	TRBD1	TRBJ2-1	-	TGCGCCAGCAGCCCGCAGACAGGGGAAGAGCAGTTCTTC	CASSPQTGEEQFF
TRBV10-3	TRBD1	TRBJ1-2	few	TGTGCCATCAGTGAGTTGCAGGGGGAAGCTAACTATGGCTACACCTTC	CAISELQGEANYGYTF
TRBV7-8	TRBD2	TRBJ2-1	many	TGTGCCAGCAGCTTAGTTTCGGCTAGCGGGTTGAATGAGCAGTTCTTC	CASSLVSASGLNEQFF
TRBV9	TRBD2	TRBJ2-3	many	TGTGCCAGCAGCGTACAGCCGGGGGGAGATACGCAGTATTTT	CASSVQPGGDTQYF
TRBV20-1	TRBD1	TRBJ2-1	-	TGCAGTGCCATAGACAGGGGGTCCTACAATGAGCAGTTCTTC	CSAIDRGSYNEQFF
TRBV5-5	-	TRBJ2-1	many	TGTGCCAGCAGCTTGTTTGTGGGCAGCTCCTACAATGAGCAGTTCTTC	CASSLFVGSSYNEQFF
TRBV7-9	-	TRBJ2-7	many	TGTGCCAGCAGCGACACCGGGCCTGCTGAGCAGTACTTC	CASSDTGPAEQYF
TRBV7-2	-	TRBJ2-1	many	TGTGCCAGCAGCTTACGTTTGGCAGGGGATCACAATGAGCAGTTCTTC	CASSLRLAGDHNEQFF
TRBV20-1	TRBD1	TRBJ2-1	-	TGCAGTGCTAAAAGGACAGGGACCATATACAATGAGCAGTTCTTC	CSAKRTGTIYNEQFF
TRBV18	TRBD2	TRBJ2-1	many	TGTGCCAGCTCACCACTAAATTCGGGACTAGCGGGGGAGCAGTTCTTC	CASSPLNSGLAGEQFF
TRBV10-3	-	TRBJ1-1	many	TGTGCCATCAGTGAGTCGAGGCTACAGGTCCGTGTCAAGAACACTGAAGCTTTCTTT	CAISESRLQVRVKNTEAFF